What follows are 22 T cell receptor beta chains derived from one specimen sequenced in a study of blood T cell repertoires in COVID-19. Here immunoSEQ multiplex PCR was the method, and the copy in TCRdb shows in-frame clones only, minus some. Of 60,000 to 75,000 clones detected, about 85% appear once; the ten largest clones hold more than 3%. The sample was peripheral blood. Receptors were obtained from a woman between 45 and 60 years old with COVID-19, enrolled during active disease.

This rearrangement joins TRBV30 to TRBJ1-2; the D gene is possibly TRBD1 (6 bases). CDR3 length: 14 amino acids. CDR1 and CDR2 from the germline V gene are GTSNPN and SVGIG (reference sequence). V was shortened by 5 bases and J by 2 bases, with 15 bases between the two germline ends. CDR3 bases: TGTGCCTGGTTCGGGACACCGATAAACTATGGCTACACCTTC. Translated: CAWFGTPINYGYTF.

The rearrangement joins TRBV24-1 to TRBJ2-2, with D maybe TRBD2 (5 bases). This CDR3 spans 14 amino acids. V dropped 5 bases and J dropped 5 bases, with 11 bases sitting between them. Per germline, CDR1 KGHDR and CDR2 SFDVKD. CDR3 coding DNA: TGTGCCACCAGTGTTCTCTCGGGAACCGGGGAGCTGTTTTTT. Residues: CATSVLSGTGELFF.

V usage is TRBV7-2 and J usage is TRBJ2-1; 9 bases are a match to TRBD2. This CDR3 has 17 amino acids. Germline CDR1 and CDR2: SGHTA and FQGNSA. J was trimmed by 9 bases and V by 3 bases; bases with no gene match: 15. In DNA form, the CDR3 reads TGTGCCAGCAGCTTTAGTTTGCCGATAGCGGGAGCGACTGAGCAGTTCTTC. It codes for CASSFSLPIAGATEQFF.

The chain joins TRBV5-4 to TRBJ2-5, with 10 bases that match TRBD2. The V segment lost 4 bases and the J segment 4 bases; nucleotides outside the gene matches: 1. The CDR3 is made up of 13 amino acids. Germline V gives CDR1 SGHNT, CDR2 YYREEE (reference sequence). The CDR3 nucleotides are TGTGCCAGCAGCCCTAGCGGGAGAGAGACCCAGTACTTC. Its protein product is CASSPSGRETQYF.

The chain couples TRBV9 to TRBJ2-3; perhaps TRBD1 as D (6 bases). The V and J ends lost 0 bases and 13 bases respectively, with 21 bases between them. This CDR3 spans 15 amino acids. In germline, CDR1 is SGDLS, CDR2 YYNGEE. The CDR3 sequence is CASSVDTFAGTKKYF. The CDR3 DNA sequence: TGTGCCAGCAGCGTAGATACCTTTGCCGGGACAAAGAAGTATTTT. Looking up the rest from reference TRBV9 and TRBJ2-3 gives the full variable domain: DSGVTQTPKHLITATGQRVTLRCSPRSGDLSVYWYQQSLDQGLQFLIQYYNGEERAKGNILERFSAQQFPDLHSELNLSSLELGDSALYFCASSVDTFAGTKKYFGPGTRLTVL.

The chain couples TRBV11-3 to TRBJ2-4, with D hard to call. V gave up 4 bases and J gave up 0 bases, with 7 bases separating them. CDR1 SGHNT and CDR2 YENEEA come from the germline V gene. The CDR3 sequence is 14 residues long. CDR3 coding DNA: TGTGCCAGCAGCTCGTACTTAGCCAAAAACATTCAGTACTTC. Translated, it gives CASSSYLAKNIQYF.

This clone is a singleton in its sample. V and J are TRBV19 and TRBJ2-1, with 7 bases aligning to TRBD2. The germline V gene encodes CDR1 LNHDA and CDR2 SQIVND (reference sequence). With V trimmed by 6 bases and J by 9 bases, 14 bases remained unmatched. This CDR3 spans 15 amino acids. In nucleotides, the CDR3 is TGTGCCAGTAGGGCCTTCGAGCGGGATGGGGGTGAGCAGTTCTTC. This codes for CASRAFERDGGEQFF.

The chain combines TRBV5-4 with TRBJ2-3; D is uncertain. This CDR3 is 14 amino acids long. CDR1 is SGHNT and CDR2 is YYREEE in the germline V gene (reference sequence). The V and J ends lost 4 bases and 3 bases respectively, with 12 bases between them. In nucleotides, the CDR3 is TGTGCCAGCAGCGAAGCTCGGGTGACAGATACGCAGTATTTT. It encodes CASSEARVTDTQYF.

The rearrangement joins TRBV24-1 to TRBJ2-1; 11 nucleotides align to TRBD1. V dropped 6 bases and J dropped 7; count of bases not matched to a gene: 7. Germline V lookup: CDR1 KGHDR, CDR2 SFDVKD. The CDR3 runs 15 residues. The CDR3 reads CATSHRDRGSNEQFF. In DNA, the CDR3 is TGTGCCACCAGTCACCGGGACAGGGGGTCGAATGAGCAGTTCTTC.

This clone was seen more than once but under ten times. The CDR3, as DNA: TGTGCCACCAGCAGAGGGACAGCCTCTGGAAACACCATATATTTT. It codes for CATSRGTASGNTIYF. The chain couples TRBV15 to TRBJ1-3, with D perhaps TRBD1 (6 bases). The CDR3 is made up of 15 amino acids. The V gene lost 1 base and the J gene lost 0 bases, with 7 bases spanning the gap. Germline CDR1 reads LNHNV; CDR2 reads YYDKDF (reference sequence).

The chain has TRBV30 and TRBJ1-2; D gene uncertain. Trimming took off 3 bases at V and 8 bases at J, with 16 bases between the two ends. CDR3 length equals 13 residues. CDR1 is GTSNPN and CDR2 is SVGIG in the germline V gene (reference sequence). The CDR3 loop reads CAWRIRTPGGYTF. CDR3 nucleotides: TGTGCCTGGAGGATCCGGACTCCCGGGGGCTACACCTTC.

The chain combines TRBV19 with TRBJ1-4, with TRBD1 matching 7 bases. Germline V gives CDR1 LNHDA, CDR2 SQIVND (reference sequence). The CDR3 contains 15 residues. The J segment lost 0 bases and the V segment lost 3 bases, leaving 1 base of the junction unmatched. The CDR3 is CASSMDRSTNEKLFF. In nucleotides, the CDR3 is TGTGCCAGTAGTATGGACAGGTCAACTAATGAAAAACTGTTTTTT.

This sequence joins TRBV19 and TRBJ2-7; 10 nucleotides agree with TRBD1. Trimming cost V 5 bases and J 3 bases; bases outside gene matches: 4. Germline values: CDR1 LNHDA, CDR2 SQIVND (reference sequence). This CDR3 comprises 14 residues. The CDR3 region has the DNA TGTGCCAGTAGTCCCGGACAGGGGGACTACGAGCAGTACTTC. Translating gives CASSPGQGDYEQYF.

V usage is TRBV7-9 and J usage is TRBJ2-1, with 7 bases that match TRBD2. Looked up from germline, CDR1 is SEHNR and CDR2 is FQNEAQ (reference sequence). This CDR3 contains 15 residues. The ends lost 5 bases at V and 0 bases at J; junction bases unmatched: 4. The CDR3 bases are TGTGCCAGCAGCACAGCGGGGAGCTCCTACAATGAGCAGTTCTTC. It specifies CASSTAGSSYNEQFF. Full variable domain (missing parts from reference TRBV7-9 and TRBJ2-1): DTGVSQNPRHKITKRGQNVTFRCDPISEHNRLYWYRQTLGQGPEFLTYFQNEAQLEKSRLLSDRFSAERPKGSFSTLEIQRTEQGDSAMYLCASSTAGSSYNEQFFGPGTRLTVL.

Written as DNA, the CDR3 is TGTGCCAGTAGTATAGGGCAGGGCGCCGGGGAGCTGTTTTTT. Its translation: CASSIGQGAGELFF. The rearrangement links TRBV19 to TRBJ2-2; tentatively, D is TRBD1 (5 bases). The ends were cut back, 1 base at V and 6 bases at J, with 9 bases in the middle. The germline gives CDR1 LNHDA, CDR2 SQIVND (reference sequence). CDR3 length: 14 residues.

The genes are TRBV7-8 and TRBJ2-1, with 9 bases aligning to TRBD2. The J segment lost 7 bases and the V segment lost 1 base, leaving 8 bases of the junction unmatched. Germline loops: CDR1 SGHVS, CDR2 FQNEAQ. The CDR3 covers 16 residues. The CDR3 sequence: CASSLGRWTSVNEQFF. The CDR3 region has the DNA TGTGCCAGCAGCTTAGGGCGGTGGACTAGCGTAAATGAGCAGTTCTTC.

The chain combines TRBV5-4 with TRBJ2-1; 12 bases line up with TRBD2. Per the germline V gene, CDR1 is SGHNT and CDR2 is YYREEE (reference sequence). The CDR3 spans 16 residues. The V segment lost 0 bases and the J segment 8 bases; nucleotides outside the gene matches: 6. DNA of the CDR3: TGTGCCAGCAGCTTGGGACTAGCGGGAGCCGATGATGAGCAGTTCTTC. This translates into CASSLGLAGADDEQFF.

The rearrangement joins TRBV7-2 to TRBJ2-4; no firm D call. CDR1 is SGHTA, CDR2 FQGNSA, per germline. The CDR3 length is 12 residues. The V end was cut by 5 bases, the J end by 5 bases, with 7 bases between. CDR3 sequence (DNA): TGTGCCAGCAGCCTCCGCGAAAACATTCAGTACTTC. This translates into CASSLRENIQYF.

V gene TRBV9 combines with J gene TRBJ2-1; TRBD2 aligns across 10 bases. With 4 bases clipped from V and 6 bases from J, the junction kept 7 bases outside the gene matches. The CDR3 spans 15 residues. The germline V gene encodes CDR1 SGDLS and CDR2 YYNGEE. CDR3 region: CASSITGTSVNEQFF. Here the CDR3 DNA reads TGTGCCAGCAGCATTACCGGGACTAGCGTCAATGAGCAGTTCTTC.

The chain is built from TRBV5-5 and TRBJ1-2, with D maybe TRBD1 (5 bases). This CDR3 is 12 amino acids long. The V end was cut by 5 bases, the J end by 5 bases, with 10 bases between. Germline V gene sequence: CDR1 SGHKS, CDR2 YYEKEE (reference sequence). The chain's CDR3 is CASSPDSYGYTF. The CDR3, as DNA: TGTGCCAGCAGTCCAGACAGTTATGGCTACACCTTC.

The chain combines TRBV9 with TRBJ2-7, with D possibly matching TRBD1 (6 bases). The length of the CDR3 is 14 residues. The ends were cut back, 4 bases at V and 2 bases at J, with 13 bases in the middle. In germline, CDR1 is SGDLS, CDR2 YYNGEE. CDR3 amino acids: CASSTTTGPYEQYF. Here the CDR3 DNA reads TGTGCCAGCAGCACTACGACAGGCCCCTACGAGCAGTACTTC.

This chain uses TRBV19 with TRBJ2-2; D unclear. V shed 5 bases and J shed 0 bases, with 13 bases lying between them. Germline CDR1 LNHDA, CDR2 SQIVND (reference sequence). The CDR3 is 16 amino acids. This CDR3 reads CASSLLWSSNTGELFF. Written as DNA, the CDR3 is TGTGCCAGTAGTCTTCTGTGGAGTTCGAACACCGGGGAGCTGTTTTTT.